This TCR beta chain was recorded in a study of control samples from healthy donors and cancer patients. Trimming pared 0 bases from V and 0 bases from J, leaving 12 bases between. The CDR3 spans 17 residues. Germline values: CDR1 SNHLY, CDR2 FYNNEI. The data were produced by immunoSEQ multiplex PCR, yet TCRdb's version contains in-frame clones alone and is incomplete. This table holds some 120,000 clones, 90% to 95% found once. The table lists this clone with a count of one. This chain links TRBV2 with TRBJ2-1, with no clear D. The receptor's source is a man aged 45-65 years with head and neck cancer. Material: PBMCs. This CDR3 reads CASSEAIKGTSYNEQFF. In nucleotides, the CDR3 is TGTGCCAGCAGTGAAGCGATCAAAGGCACCTCCTACAATGAGCAGTTCTTC.